The present entry profiles one T cell receptor (beta chain) with its context. Its antigen is not yet known. There are no base qualities to consult, and no much larger clone falls within one base. The instrument was an Illumina HiSeq 2500. TCR beta libraries were prepared by quantitative 5'-RACE with molecular barcodes. Regarding the original processing steps: To identify disease-linked TCR variants, a new computational method was used, one built on a probabilistic model of VDJ rearrangement. The raw public reads went through TCRdb reprocessing: fastp at Q25, MiXCR clone calling, in-frame beta chains kept. All rows with the same CDR3 protein become a single entry with the most common DNA and genes. Here the V and J calls rest on TCRdb's processing, not on the authors' analysis. This sample gives under 850,000 distinct CDR3 sequences in total; 15% to 20% of them show up just once. The ten biggest clones cover roughly a fifth of the sample.

This sample was included in a study of CD8 T cells in ankylosing spondylitis (TCRdb year 2017). About the investigation overall: T cell receptor beta repertoires were profiled in healthy donors and ankylosing spondylitis patients so that disease-linked TCR variants could be found. Peripheral blood was sampled, and synovial fluid was also collected from ankylosing spondylitis patients. The whole study cohort included 85 to 120 healthy donors and 20 to 25 ankylosing spondylitis patients.

Study-level results and caveats: The disease-linked clones showed a CD8+ phenotype and occurred at relatively low frequencies in peripheral blood. Significant enrichment of the disease-linked clones was reported in matched synovial fluid samples from ankylosing spondylitis patients. Blood from ankylosing spondylitis patients appeared to be characterized by a TCR beta motif made up of several highly homologous amino acid variants. Some of the motif variants had been reported before in the synovial fluid and blood of reactive arthritis patients, a finding that suggests common disease-initiation mechanisms.

This receptor was taken from a male donor with ankylosing spondylitis. Sequencing used blood, either unsorted or a sorted T cell fraction (not recorded which).

The CDR3 corresponds to CATSDPKTGTQYF. The bases read TGTGCCACCAGTGACCCCAAAACGGGGACCCAGTACTTC. The sequence is built from TRBV24-1 and TRBJ2-5; no D gene can be assigned with confidence. The V end loses 4 bases and the J end loses 7 bases, and a stretch of 12 bases separates them. Inclusive of the bounding cysteine and phenylalanine, the CDR3 is 13 residues long. The read is trimmed to its CDR3 DNA, 39 bases read in frame from base 1. CDR1 and CDR2, looked up from the germline V gene, are KGHDR and SFDVKD.